The 14 T cell receptor beta chains listed next were all sequenced from one sample in a study of lymphopenia after photon versus proton radiotherapy. TCRdb's copy holds only in-frame clones and misses some; the assay was immunoSEQ multiplex PCR. The sample consists of approximately 30,000 clones, about 81% of them appearing once. This sample comprised peripheral blood, obtained from a patient treated with photon-based radiotherapy. The receptors come from a man aged 45-60 years with gastric cancer.

This clone was picked up one time. The V call is TRBV4-2, the J call TRBJ2-5, with D possibly being TRBD2 (6 bases). The CDR3 is made up of 13 amino acids. Germline V gives CDR1 LGHNA, CDR2 YNFKEQ. Trimming took 7 bases from V and 5 from J, leaving 14 bases between them. CDR3 in amino acids: CASTLEGPETQYF. The CDR3 bases are TGTGCCAGCACCTTGGAGGGTCCGGAGACCCAGTACTTC.

The gene calls are TRBV12-2 and TRBJ1-2; TRBD1 is the table's D call and was not checked against the DNA. TRBV12-2 is flagged as a pseudogene. The CDR3 runs 14 residues. This CDR3 is CASRFSVPGSGYTF. The CDR3 nucleotides read TGTGCAAGTCGCTTTTCCGTCCCAGGTTCTGGCTACACCTTC.

In this sample, this clone turned up once. V gene TRBV5-6 combines with J gene TRBJ2-5; D is perhaps TRBD1 (6 bases). Per germline, CDR1 SGHDT and CDR2 YYEEEE. This CDR3 has 13 residues. V was pared by 2 bases and J by 4 bases, with 9 bases between. The CDR3 DNA follows: TGTGCCAGCAGCTTCTGGGGGCGAGAGACCCAGTACTTC. This encodes CASSFWGRETQYF. Full variable domain (missing parts from reference TRBV5-6 and TRBJ2-5): DAGVTQSPTHLIKTRGQQVTLRCSPKSGHDTVSWYQQALGQGPQFIFQYYEEEERQRGNFPDRFSGHQFPNYSSELNVNALLLGDSALYLCASSFWGRETQYFGPGTRLLVL.

The rearrangement uses TRBV9 and TRBJ1-2; TRBD1 matches 8 bases. This CDR3 comprises 14 residues. Germline V lookup: CDR1 SGDLS, CDR2 YYNGEE. V trimming: 4 bases; J trimming: 8 bases; junction bases outside the gene matches: 10. The DNA for the CDR3 is TGTGCCAGCAGCTTCCGGACAGGGACGCAGGGCTACACCTTC. It specifies CASSFRTGTQGYTF. The full variable domain, rest sourced from reference TRBV9 and TRBJ1-2, is DSGVTQTPKHLITATGQRVTLRCSPRSGDLSVYWYQQSLDQGLQFLIQYYNGEERAKGNILERFSAQQFPDLHSELNLSSLELGDSALYFCASSFRTGTQGYTFGSGTRLTVV.

This clone was observed a single time. The chain is built from TRBV11-2 and TRBJ1-2; tentative D call: TRBD1 (5 bases). The CDR3 has 14 residues. From germline, CDR1 is SGHAT and CDR2 FQNNGV. The ends were cut back, 1 base at V and 6 bases at J, with 12 bases in the middle. The CDR3 region is CASSLVILGDGYTF. The CDR3 nucleotides are TGTGCCAGCAGCTTAGTGATATTGGGGGATGGCTACACCTTC.

The rearrangement uses TRBV7-7 and TRBJ2-2; TRBD1 or TRBD2 may be the D gene (6 bases each). This CDR3 is 15 amino acids long. V lost 1 base and J lost 5, with 11 bases in between. Germline CDR1 SSHAT, CDR2 FNYEAQ (reference sequence). Here the CDR3 DNA reads TGTGCCAGCAGCTTAGAAGGGGGAGGTACCGGGGAGCTGTTTTTT. Translated: CASSLEGGGTGELFF.

The rearrangement uses TRBV9 and TRBJ2-2; 9 nucleotides align to TRBD1. Trimming cost V 4 bases and J 0 bases; bases outside gene matches: 4. This CDR3 contains 16 residues. CDR1 SGDLS and CDR2 YYNGEE come from the germline V gene. The DNA for the CDR3 is TGTGCCAGCAGCCAATGGACAGGGGCGAACACCGGGGAGCTGTTTTTT. Its protein is CASSQWTGANTGELFF. The full variable domain, rest sourced from reference TRBV9 and TRBJ2-2, is DSGVTQTPKHLITATGQRVTLRCSPRSGDLSVYWYQQSLDQGLQFLIQYYNGEERAKGNILERFSAQQFPDLHSELNLSSLELGDSALYFCASSQWTGANTGELFFGEGSRLTVL.

This clone was observed a single time. The chain uses TRBV10-1 and TRBJ1-2; no definite D call. Trimming took 0 bases from V and 4 from J, leaving 6 bases between them. CDR1 is WNHNN, CDR2 SYGVQD, per germline (reference sequence). The CDR3 runs 13 residues. The CDR3 DNA sequence: TGCGCCAGCAGTGAGTCCCGGGGCTATGGCTACACCTTC. Translated: CASSESRGYGYTF.

The count of this clone is one. The chain couples TRBV5-1 to TRBJ2-7; 10 positions agree with TRBD2. The junction had 5 bases not matched to a gene; V was cut back by 1 base and J by 7 bases. This CDR3 comprises 14 residues. CDR1 is SGHRS and CDR2 is YFSETQ in the germline V gene. This chain's CDR3 is CASSLLAGAEEQYF. The CDR3 region has the DNA TGCGCCAGCAGCTTGCTAGCGGGGGCAGAAGAGCAGTACTTC.

CDR3 sequence (DNA): TGTGCCAGCAGTTTTAAGGTGAGAGCGAACACCGGGGAGCTGTTTTTT. This sequence encodes CASSFKVRANTGELFF. This sequence joins TRBV27 and TRBJ2-2; D remains ambiguous. The V gene lost 3 bases and the J gene lost 0 bases, with 11 bases spanning the gap. This CDR3 has 16 amino acids. In germline, CDR1 is MNHEY, CDR2 SMNVEV (reference sequence).

The rearrangement links TRBV9 to TRBJ2-3, with a tentative D call TRBD1 (6 bases). Trimming cost V 6 bases and J 1 base, with 12 bases left between them. This CDR3 is 14 amino acids long. Germline V gives CDR1 SGDLS, CDR2 YYNGEE. CDR3 DNA sequence: TGTGCCAGCACCCTGGGGGCGGGCACAGATACGCAGTATTTT. This codes for CASTLGAGTDTQYF.

This clone was seen only once. The chain recombines TRBV4-1 with TRBJ1-2; D might be TRBD1 (5 bases). CDR1 MGHRA and CDR2 YSYEKL come from the germline V gene. The germline V and J ends were trimmed by 4 bases and 3 bases, with 12 bases remaining between them. The CDR3 sequence is 14 residues long. The CDR3 DNA reads TGCGCCAGCAGCCCTCAGATGGGGGACTATGGCTACACCTTC. It codes for CASSPQMGDYGYTF.

The chain combines TRBV21-1 with TRBJ2-1. TRBV21-1 is termed a pseudogene. This CDR3 contains 13 residues. CDR3 coding DNA: TGTGCCAGCCTACAACTCTGGGGGTGCGCGAAATTCTTC. Protein sequence: CASLQLWGCAKFF.

A word on this clone: A read error may produce the germline difference seen at one junction end. V gene TRBV5-3 combines with J gene TRBJ2-2, with 8 bases identical to TRBD1. TRBV5-3 is identified as an open reading frame with a role that is uncertain. The CDR3 is 14 amino acids. In DNA form, the CDR3 reads TGTGCCAGCAGCTCCGGACAGGGATTCGGGGAGCTGTTTTTT. Protein sequence: CASSSGQGFGELFF.